This T cell receptor beta chain derives from a study of blood T cell repertoires in COVID-19. The overall study: In each case, the material was cDNA or gDNA derived from T cells, B-cell-depleted T cells, or PBMCs.

With 8 bases clipped from V and 7 bases from J, the junction kept 9 bases outside the gene matches. From germline, CDR1 is LNHDA and CDR2 SQIVND (reference sequence). The CDR3 contains 14 residues. In the authors' methods: How many nucleated cells were present was estimated from reference gene primer amplification. Data came from immunoSEQ multiplex PCR; TCRdb stores just in-frame clones and leaves some out. D and trimming come from the DNA, and the V and J calls and clone size come from that table. The sample has about 83,000 clones; 70% to 90% are singletons. V is TRBV19 and J is TRBJ2-5, with 11 nucleotides matching TRBD2. Sequenced sample: peripheral blood. The receptor comes from an elderly woman in a cohort sampled during active or convalescent COVID-19. CDR3 region: CASGQLAGEGTQYF. DNA of the CDR3: TGTGCCAGTGGTCAACTAGCGGGAGAGGGGACCCAGTACTTC.